Here is one TCR beta chain with its context. This clone has just a few counts. Its antigen has not been determined. Per-base qualities were not stored, and no clone one base away is much larger. The data originate from a study of identifying expanded T cells in peripheral blood (dated by TCRdb to about 2019). About the study as a whole: Technical replicates were generated by sequencing separate aliquots of the same genomic DNA pool, with four replicates compared pairwise.

The CDR3 goes from the cysteine to the phenylalanine over 13 residues. CDR3 DNA is the only sequence kept; it has 39 bases, read in frame from the first base. The V end gives up 7 bases and the J end 8 bases, leaving 7 bases in the junction not matched to a gene. From the germline V gene (reference sequence), CDR1 is MNHNY and CDR2 is SVGAGI. TCRbeta CDR3 regions were profiled by bias-controlled multiplex PCR amplification of genomic DNA with the immunoSEQ Assay. The study's processing was this. To quantify the absolute abundance of each unique TCRbeta CDR3 region, the sequences were collapsed and filtered. Differential abundance was tested with a binomial (Fisher-equivalent) model and with a beta-binomial model adding time-dependent variance fitted from healthy donors. Clones with fewer than 5 combined templates were excluded, and clones with Benjamini-Hochberg FDR below 0.01 were called differentially abundant. Using the form v = (b*log(k)+a)^2, the beta-binomial variance was modeled as a function of the total template count across the two samples. Held by TCRdb, this immuneACCESS table contains in-frame sequences only and omits some clones. Under half of the omission traces to an unresolved V gene where checked; the cause of the rest is unknown. The V and J calls and clone size were taken over from that table, and D and trimming were inferred from the DNA. A total of 90,000 to 100,000 clones appear in this sample, 88% of them only once. The ten largest clones take up 3% to 5% of the sample.

Study-wide conclusions, independent of this receptor: Variance in clone template counts between two-week samples significantly increased with total template count across all healthy donors. The beta-binomial model significantly reduced the number of clones called differentially abundant and the false-positive rate across all healthy-donor time intervals. It was expected by the authors that biological variance in healthy repertoires might increase further over much longer intervals, such as months to years. The binomial model flagged approximately 1.3 differentially abundant clones between technical replicates but approximately 16 over two weeks and 19 to 20 over around four weeks.

During the collection period, no immune events, such as infections, were documented for the healthy donors. Blood repertoires from healthy donors were used as a training cohort for calibrating time-dependent variance in a beta-binomial model of differential abundance of T-cell clones. The training cohort included around 10 healthy donors, of whom 3 were female and 7 were male. Donor ages ranged from about 29 to 70 years, with an average of approximately 43 years. Whole blood from each healthy donor was obtained from a commercial supplier and was collected at three time points around 13 days apart. For immunosequencing, genomic DNA was extracted from unsorted whole blood.

Rearrangement joined TRBV6-6 to TRBJ1-4; 7 bases in the junction line up with TRBD1. Material: blood. The clonotype was recovered from a person aged 18 to 70 in good health. The CDR3 region reads CASNLQGYEKLFF. The bases read TGTGCCAGCAACCTACAGGGGTACGAAAAACTGTTTTTT.